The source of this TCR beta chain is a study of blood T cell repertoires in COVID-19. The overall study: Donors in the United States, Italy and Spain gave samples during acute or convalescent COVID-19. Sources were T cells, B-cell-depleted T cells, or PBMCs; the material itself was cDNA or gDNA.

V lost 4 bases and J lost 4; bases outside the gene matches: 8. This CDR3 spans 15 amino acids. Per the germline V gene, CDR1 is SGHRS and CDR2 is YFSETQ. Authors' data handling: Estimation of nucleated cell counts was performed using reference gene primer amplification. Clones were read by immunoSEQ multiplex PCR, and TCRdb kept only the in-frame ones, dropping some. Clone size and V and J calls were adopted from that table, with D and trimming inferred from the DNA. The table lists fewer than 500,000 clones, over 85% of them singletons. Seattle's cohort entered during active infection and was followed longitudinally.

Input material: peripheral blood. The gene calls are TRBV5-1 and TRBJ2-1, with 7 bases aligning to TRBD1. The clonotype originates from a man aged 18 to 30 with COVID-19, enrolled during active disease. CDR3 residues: CASSVTGVGYNEQFF. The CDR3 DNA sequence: TGCGCCAGCAGCGTTACAGGGGTGGGGTACAATGAGCAGTTCTTC.